This TCR beta chain was sequenced for a study of regulatory T cells in long-lasting Graves disease. Study results and caveats: TCR diversity was lower in persistent Graves' patients than in newly diagnosed ones. Persistent disease preferred TRBV28, TRBJ1-2 and TRBJ2-5.

Germline V gene lookup returns CDR1 LNHNV and CDR2 YYDKDF (reference sequence). V lost 0 bases and J 1 base, leaving 1 base between the germline ends. The CDR3 is 14 amino acids. Relying on iRepertoire HTBI primers and Arm-PCR of CDR3 regions, the team built TCR beta libraries. TCRdb used MiXCR to reprocess the multiplex PCR reads, holding one entry per CDR3 protein. The profile covers 250,000 to 300,000 distinct CDR3 sequences, with around 18% appearing a single time and less than 15% taken by the ten largest. This clonotype has at least ten counts. Its target is unknown. Time point reported: newly diagnosed GD, antithyroid drugs for less than 3 months. After RNA was extracted from PBMCs, the TCR library was made from it. In addition, the sample was reused for a study of T cells in Graves' hyperthyroidism and ophthalmopathy. From that second work: Clinical symptoms, serum thyroxine and TRAb, thyroid ultrasound and orbital computed tomography were used for the diagnoses. The HTBI primer set served for first-round RT-PCR of the TCR CDR3.

This material consisted of peripheral blood mononuclear cells (PBMCs), taken at new diagnosis, from a patient treated with antithyroid drugs. V is TRBV15 and J is TRBJ2-6, with D unresolved. This TCR derives from a woman in her thirties with Graves disease. CDR3 protein: CATSRDSGANVLTF. The CDR3 DNA sequence: TGTGCCACCAGCAGAGATTCTGGGGCCAACGTCCTGACTTTC.